The 14 T cell receptor beta chains in this list originate from one sample, sequenced in a study of cytomegalovirus exposure and HLA in healthy donors. The primer mix had 60 Vbeta and 13 Jbeta primers. Clones were sequenced by immunoSEQ multiplex PCR, and TCRdb holds only the in-frame ones, with some missing. The sample contains under 150,000 clones, about 79% of which appear only once. Sequencing input: PBMCs. The receptor source for this set is a man between 45 and 60 years old in good health and CMV-seronegative.

This sequence joins TRBV7-9 and TRBJ2-1; 11 bases align to TRBD2. V was pared by 5 bases and J by 15 bases, with 6 bases of the junction left unmatched. CDR1 is SEHNR, CDR2 FQNEAQ, per germline (reference sequence). The CDR3 extends over 12 amino acids. This CDR3 reads CASSLSGGALFF. For the CDR3, the DNA is TGTGCCAGCAGCCTTAGCGGGGGGGCCCTGTTCTTC.

V is TRBV6-5 and J is TRBJ2-7, with D unresolved. Trimming took 0 bases from V and 0 from J, leaving 9 bases between them. There are 15 residues in the CDR3. Per the germline V gene, CDR1 is MNHEY and CDR2 is SVGAGI. CDR3 residues: CASSYSIFSSYEQYF. The CDR3 region has the DNA TGTGCCAGCAGTTACTCGATCTTTAGCTCCTACGAGCAGTACTTC.

The V gene is TRBV30, the J gene TRBJ1-2; the D is unclear. Germline V gene lookup returns CDR1 GTSNPN and CDR2 SVGIG (reference sequence). V dropped 0 bases and J dropped 4 bases, with 12 bases sitting between them. The CDR3 sequence is 14 residues long. The CDR3 spells CAWSVQAVIYGYTF. CDR3 bases: TGTGCCTGGAGTGTTCAGGCAGTCATCTATGGCTACACCTTC. The full variable domain, rest sourced from reference TRBV30 and TRBJ1-2, is SQTIHQWPATLVQPVGSPLSLECTVEGTSNPNLYWYRQAAGRGLQLLFYSVGIGQISSEVPQNLSASRPQDRQFILSSKKLLLSDSGFYLCAWSVQAVIYGYTFGSGTRLTVV.

The chain carries TRBV11-2 and TRBJ2-7; 8 bases map to TRBD2. V trimming: 5 bases; J trimming: 2 bases; junction bases outside the gene matches: 8. CDR3 size: 15 residues. Germline V gene lookup returns CDR1 SGHAT and CDR2 FQNNGV. The chain's CDR3 is CASSPRAGGPYEQYF. The DNA for the CDR3 is TGTGCCAGCAGCCCCCGCGCGGGGGGACCCTACGAGCAGTACTTC.

The V gene is TRBV15, the J gene TRBJ1-2, with D unresolved. Germline V gene lookup returns CDR1 LNHNV and CDR2 YYDKDF (reference sequence). Trimming pared 0 bases from V and 1 base from J, leaving 9 bases between. This CDR3 is built from 15 residues. The CDR3 reads CATSREAGNNYGYTF. CDR3 sequence (DNA): TGTGCCACCAGCAGAGAGGCTGGCAATAACTATGGCTACACCTTC.

CDR3 in amino acids: CASSEQGGWGHSPLHF. CDR3 DNA sequence: TGCGCCAGCAGTGAGCAGGGGGGCTGGGGACATTCACCCCTCCACTTT. The J gene is TRBJ1-6, the V gene TRBV10-2, with 7 nucleotides matching TRBD1. Trimming took 2 bases from V and 8 from J; bases not matched to a gene: 9. The CDR3 has 16 amino acids. CDR1 and CDR2 from the germline V gene are WSHSY and SAAADI.

Worth noting for this clone: Sequence at one end of the junction differs from germline and may be a read error. Other DNA sequences in the sample encode the same CDR3. This chain links TRBV2 with TRBJ1-6, with D maybe TRBD1 (5 bases). Germline CDR1 SNHLY, CDR2 FYNNEI. The CDR3 is 14 residues long. The CDR3 DNA reads TGTGCCAGCAGTGAACAGGGCTTAGATTCCCCCCTCCACTTT. Its protein is CASSEQGLDSPLHF.

The chain employs TRBV27 and TRBJ1-4; D call uncertain. The V end was cut by 5 bases, the J end by 4 bases, with 14 bases between. The CDR3 has 15 amino acids. Per germline, CDR1 MNHEY and CDR2 SMNVEV (reference sequence). This chain's CDR3 is CASSPRWPINEKLFF. The CDR3 nucleotides are TGTGCCAGCAGTCCCCGTTGGCCCATTAATGAAAAACTGTTTTTT.

This chain uses TRBV5-1 with TRBJ1-1; TRBD1 might be the D (6 bases). Germline CDR1 SGHRS, CDR2 YFSETQ. Deletions cut 0 bases from V and 0 bases from J, with 9 bases between. The CDR3 is 15 residues long. CDR3: CASSLVGTLNTEAFF. The DNA for the CDR3 is TGCGCCAGCAGCTTGGTCGGGACACTGAACACTGAAGCTTTCTTT.

The chain is built from TRBV7-2 and TRBJ2-3; maybe TRBD1 (6 bases). Germline CDR1 is SGHTA and CDR2 is FQGNSA. V was clipped by 3 bases and J by 1 base, with 11 bases between them. The CDR3 has 15 residues. CDR3 region: CASSLGQLGTDTQYF. Here the CDR3 DNA reads TGTGCCAGCAGCTTGGGACAACTGGGCACAGATACGCAGTATTTT.

The chain carries TRBV18 and TRBJ2-6; D may be TRBD1 (6 bases). Trimming took off 3 bases at V and 5 bases at J, with 17 bases between the two ends. The CDR3 has 17 amino acids. CDR1 KGHSH and CDR2 LQKENI come from the germline V gene. The CDR3 protein is CASSPVTGIPRANVLTF. The DNA for the CDR3 is TGTGCCAGCTCACCGGTTACAGGGATCCCCAGGGCCAACGTCCTGACTTTC.

The chain employs TRBV6-6 and TRBJ1-1, with D perhaps TRBD1 (5 bases). Trimming cost V 6 bases and J 6 bases, with 8 bases left between them. CDR1 and CDR2 (germline): MNHNY, SVGAGI (reference sequence). CDR3 length equals 11 residues. CDR3 residues: CASSHRSEAFF. The CDR3 DNA is TGTGCCAGCAGCCACAGGTCTGAAGCTTTCTTT.

The chain links TRBV6-1 to TRBJ1-2; D unclear. The CDR3 totals 14 residues. The germline gives CDR1 MNHNS, CDR2 SASEGT. Trimming took off 0 bases at V and 7 bases at J, with 12 bases between the two ends. Here the CDR3 reads CASSEAWAVVGYTF. CDR3 in DNA: TGTGCCAGCAGTGAAGCTTGGGCAGTTGTTGGCTACACCTTC.

This chain connects TRBV29-1 to TRBJ1-5, with D hard to call. V was shortened by 4 bases and J by 4 bases, with 11 bases between the two germline ends. The CDR3 has 13 residues. CDR1 is SQVTM and CDR2 is ANQGSEA in the germline V gene. CDR3 sequence (DNA): TGCAGCGTTGGATCAGGTGGGAATCAGCCCCAGCATTTT. It yields the protein CSVGSGGNQPQHF.